Following are 20 T cell receptor beta chains from one sample sequenced in a study of T cell repertoires in cytomegalovirus infection. One entry per CDR3 protein results from TCRdb running MiXCR on the reads. Of under 350,000 distinct CDR3 sequences listed, approximately 22% are singletons. These receptors' targets are unknown. The starting material was cultured PBMCs, obtained from culture after CMV antigen stimulation. Receptors originate from a human donor in good health (CMV status not recorded). Some clones in this sample may be carry-over from other donors' samples.

This clonotype showed up just a few times. This sequence joins TRBV4-1 and TRBJ2-5, with TRBD2 matching over 8 bases. Germline CDR1 MGHRA, CDR2 YSYEKL. The ends lost 2 bases at V and 2 bases at J; junction bases unmatched: 16. The CDR3 is 19 amino acids. The CDR3 region is CASSQLKFWTSLRQETQYF. The CDR3 DNA reads TGCGCCAGCAGCCAACTCAAATTTTGGACTAGCCTACGTCAAGAGACCCAGTACTTC.

This chain uses TRBV27 with TRBJ2-7, with 11 bases fitting TRBD1. CDR3 length equals 15 residues. Germline V gives CDR1 MNHEY, CDR2 SMNVEV (reference sequence). V shed 2 bases and J 7 bases; nucleotides not matched to a gene: 7. The CDR3 DNA sequence: TGTGCCAGCAGTTTACTCGGACAGGGGGCGGAAGAGCAGTACTTC. Translated, it gives CASSLLGQGAEEQYF.

This chain connects TRBV7-7 to TRBJ2-1, with TRBD1 identical over 7 bases. CDR3 length: 15 residues. The V gene end was trimmed by 5 bases and the J gene end by 9 bases; junction bases not matched to a gene: 13. The germline gives CDR1 SSHAT, CDR2 FNYEAQ (reference sequence). CDR3 in DNA: TGTGCCAGCAGCCCTGGAACTAGACAGGGCACTGAGCAGTTCTTC. Its translation: CASSPGTRQGTEQFF.

J is TRBJ2-3 and V is TRBV29-1, with 10 bases identical to TRBD2. CDR3 length: 14 amino acids. Germline V lookup: CDR1 SQVTM, CDR2 ANQGSEA. The V gene end was trimmed by 3 bases and the J gene end by 4 bases; junction bases not matched to a gene: 4. The CDR3 sequence: CSVDTSGTADTQYF. The CDR3 DNA sequence: TGCAGCGTTGATACTAGCGGGACCGCAGATACGCAGTATTTT.

V gene TRBV11-3 combines with J gene TRBJ1-6, with TRBD1 as a possible D gene (6 bases). Germline assignment: CDR1 SGHNT and CDR2 YENEEA. The V gene lost 6 bases and the J gene lost 14 bases, with 17 bases spanning the gap. The CDR3 sequence is 13 residues long. CDR3 coding DNA: TGTGCCAGCAGACCCACAGGGTCGACCTCCCTCCACTTT. This translates into CASRPTGSTSLHF. Full variable domain (missing parts from reference TRBV11-3 and TRBJ1-6): EAGVVQSPRYKIIEKKQPVAFWCNPISGHNTLYWYLQNLGQGPELLIRYENEEAVDDSQLPKDRFSAERLKGVDSTLKIQPAELGDSAVYLCASRPTGSTSLHFGNGTRLTVT.

About this clonotype: The junction departs from the called germline gene at one end, perhaps through a read error. The J gene is TRBJ2-7, the V gene TRBV19; 13 bases match TRBD2. Germline V gives CDR1 LNHDA, CDR2 SQIVND (reference sequence). The CDR3 contains 19 residues. CDR3 amino acids: CANSMTGTSGKKRTYEQYF. The CDR3 nucleotides read TGTGCCAATAGTATGACCGGGACTAGCGGGAAGAAGAGGACCTACGAGCAGTACTTC.

This clonotype occurred many times. This CDR3 is CASSQESSSGANVLTF. The CDR3 nucleotides read TGCGCCAGCAGCCAAGAGTCGAGCTCTGGGGCCAACGTCCTGACTTTC. The rearrangement joins TRBV4-1 to TRBJ2-6; D not resolved. The length of the CDR3 is 16 residues. The germline CDR1 and CDR2 sequences are MGHRA and YSYEKL. The V and J ends lost 0 bases and 0 bases respectively, with 6 bases between them.

This clonotype has just a few counts. The chain is built from TRBV12-3 or TRBV12-4 and TRBJ1-5, with D uncertain. The CDR3 length is 12 residues. V lost 6 bases, J lost 9 bases, and 12 bases lay in between. The DNA for the CDR3 is TGTGCCAGCAGCGTCGCCGATGGGCCCCAGCATTTT. Protein: CASSVADGPQHF.

The chain is built from TRBV29-1 and TRBJ2-1, with 8 bases identical to TRBD2. This CDR3 spans 14 amino acids. Unmatched junction bases numbered 12, after V lost 0 bases and J lost 14 bases. The V gene's germline CDR1 is SQVTM and CDR2 ANQGSEA. CDR3 DNA: TGCAGCGTTGAAGATCAGACTAGCGCGATGGTAGAGTTCTTC. Its translation: CSVEDQTSAMVEFF.

This clonotype has at least ten counts. This chain's CDR3 is CASSKRQVWLADRPTEQFF. DNA of the CDR3: TGTGCCAGCAGCAAACGACAGGTTTGGTTAGCGGACAGACCTACTGAGCAGTTCTTC. The chain couples TRBV7-2 to TRBJ2-1, with D perhaps matching TRBD1 or TRBD2 (6 bases each). Trimming took off 5 bases at V and 9 bases at J, with 32 bases between the two ends. CDR1 is SGHTA and CDR2 is FQGNSA in the germline V gene. This CDR3 contains 19 residues.

The chain joins TRBV12-3 or TRBV12-4 to TRBJ1-1, with D uncertain. V was pared by 3 bases and J by 5 bases, with 13 bases between. CDR3 size: 14 residues. CDR3 bases: TGTGCCAGCAGTTTCCGGAAAAGTTATACTGAAGCTTTCTTT. Translated, it gives CASSFRKSYTEAFF.

The CDR3 sequence is CASRGRVEEQYF. CDR3 sequence (DNA): TGTGCCAGCAGGGGACGCGTTGAGGAGCAGTACTTC. V is TRBV7-9 and J is TRBJ2-7; perhaps D is TRBD1 or TRBD2 (5 bases each). Germline V gives CDR1 SEHNR, CDR2 FQNEAQ (reference sequence). CDR3 length: 12 amino acids. The V end was cut by 6 bases, the J end by 7 bases, with 13 bases between.

In this sample, this clonotype turned up a few times. V gene TRBV6-2 or TRBV6-3 combines with J gene TRBJ2-7; 8 bases match TRBD1. After removal of 0 bases from V and 1 base from J, the junction contained 8 bases not matched to a gene. The CDR3 runs to 17 residues. CDR1 and CDR2 (germline): MNHEY, SVGEGT. In DNA, the CDR3 is TGTGCCAGCAGTTACTCGGCCGGACAGGGTCGTTCCTACGAGCAGTACGTC. It is translated as CASSYSAGQGRSYEQYV.

This clonotype has ten or more counts. The chain recombines TRBV12-3 or TRBV12-4 with TRBJ2-7; D tentatively reads TRBD1 or TRBD2 (5 bases each). The CDR3 extends over 14 amino acids. V was pared by 5 bases and J by 6 bases, with 17 bases between. The CDR3 sequence: CASSIGTGSVEQYF. The CDR3 nucleotides are TGTGCCAGCAGTATAGGGACGGGGTCCGTCGAGCAGTACTTC.

The table lists this clonotype with a few counts. The rearrangement uses TRBV5-5 and TRBJ1-2; D unresolved. Trimming took 0 bases from V and 4 from J, leaving 4 bases between them. The CDR3 is 12 amino acids. Germline V CDR1 and CDR2: SGHKS, YYEKEE (reference sequence). CDR3 nucleotide sequence: TGTGCCAGCAGCTTGGTTGCCTATGGCTACACCTTC. Encoded protein: CASSLVAYGYTF.

This clonotype was seen more than once but under ten times. The chain joins TRBV7-2 to TRBJ2-6; D uncertain. There are 15 residues in the CDR3. Looked up from germline, CDR1 is SGHTA and CDR2 is FQGNSA. The ends were cut back, 5 bases at V and 0 bases at J, with 8 bases in the middle. In DNA form, the CDR3 reads TGTGCCAGCAGCCCACCTGTCTCTGGGGCCAACGTCCTGACTTTC. This gives the protein CASSPPVSGANVLTF.

This clonotype was counted a few times. Written as DNA, the CDR3 is TGTGCCAGTAGTACTCAAGCGGGAGAAGGAGAGCAGTTCTTC. This translates into CASSTQAGEGEQFF. The genes are TRBV19 and TRBJ2-1, with 8 bases fitting TRBD2. This CDR3 region has 14 residues. Germline V gives CDR1 LNHDA, CDR2 SQIVND (reference sequence). Losses at the gene ends were 4 bases for V and 10 bases for J; bases not matched to a gene: 9.

A few counts support this clonotype. This chain connects TRBV10-2 to TRBJ2-5; D ambiguous. The CDR3 totals 15 residues. V dropped 2 bases and J dropped 5 bases, with 15 bases sitting between them. Looked up from germline, CDR1 is WSHSY and CDR2 is SAAADI. The CDR3 here is CASSEIGPGGETQYF. The CDR3 DNA reads TGCGCCAGCAGTGAGATTGGACCTGGTGGGGAGACCCAGTACTTC.

V gene TRBV6-5 combines with J gene TRBJ1-5; TRBD1 might be the D (5 bases). Between the trimmed V and J ends, which lost 2 bases and 0 bases, there was a span of 17 bases. This CDR3 spans 18 amino acids. CDR1 is MNHEY, CDR2 SVGAGI, per germline. The CDR3 DNA is TGTGCCAGCAGTTACCGCGGACCGGGACGGAATAGCAATCAGCCCCAGCATTTT. It is translated as CASSYRGPGRNSNQPQHF.

The chain joins TRBV5-4 to TRBJ2-7, with 10 positions matching TRBD2. The V segment lost 5 bases and the J segment 6 bases; nucleotides outside the gene matches: 11. Germline V gene lookup returns CDR1 SGHNT and CDR2 YYREEE (reference sequence). The CDR3 length is 15 residues. The CDR3 sequence: CASRPQAGGNPEQYF. CDR3 coding DNA: TGTGCCAGCAGGCCACAAGCGGGAGGGAACCCCGAGCAGTACTTC.